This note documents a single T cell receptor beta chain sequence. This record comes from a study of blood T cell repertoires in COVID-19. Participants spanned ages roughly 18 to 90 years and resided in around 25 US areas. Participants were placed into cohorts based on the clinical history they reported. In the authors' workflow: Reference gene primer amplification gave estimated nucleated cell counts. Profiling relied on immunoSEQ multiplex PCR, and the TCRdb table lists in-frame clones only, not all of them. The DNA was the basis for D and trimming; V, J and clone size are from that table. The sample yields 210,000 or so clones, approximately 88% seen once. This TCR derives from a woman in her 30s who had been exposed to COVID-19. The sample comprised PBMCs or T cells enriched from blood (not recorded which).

The DNA of the CDR3 is TGTGCCATCAGTGGGGAGGGAGCCCTGAAGAATGAGCAGTTCTTC. Protein: CAISGEGALKNEQFF. The chain has TRBV10-3 and TRBJ2-1; 7 bases line up with TRBD2. The germline V gene has CDR1 ENHRY and CDR2 SYGVKD. The CDR3 consists of 15 residues. Unmatched junction bases numbered 10, after V lost 4 bases and J lost 7 bases.